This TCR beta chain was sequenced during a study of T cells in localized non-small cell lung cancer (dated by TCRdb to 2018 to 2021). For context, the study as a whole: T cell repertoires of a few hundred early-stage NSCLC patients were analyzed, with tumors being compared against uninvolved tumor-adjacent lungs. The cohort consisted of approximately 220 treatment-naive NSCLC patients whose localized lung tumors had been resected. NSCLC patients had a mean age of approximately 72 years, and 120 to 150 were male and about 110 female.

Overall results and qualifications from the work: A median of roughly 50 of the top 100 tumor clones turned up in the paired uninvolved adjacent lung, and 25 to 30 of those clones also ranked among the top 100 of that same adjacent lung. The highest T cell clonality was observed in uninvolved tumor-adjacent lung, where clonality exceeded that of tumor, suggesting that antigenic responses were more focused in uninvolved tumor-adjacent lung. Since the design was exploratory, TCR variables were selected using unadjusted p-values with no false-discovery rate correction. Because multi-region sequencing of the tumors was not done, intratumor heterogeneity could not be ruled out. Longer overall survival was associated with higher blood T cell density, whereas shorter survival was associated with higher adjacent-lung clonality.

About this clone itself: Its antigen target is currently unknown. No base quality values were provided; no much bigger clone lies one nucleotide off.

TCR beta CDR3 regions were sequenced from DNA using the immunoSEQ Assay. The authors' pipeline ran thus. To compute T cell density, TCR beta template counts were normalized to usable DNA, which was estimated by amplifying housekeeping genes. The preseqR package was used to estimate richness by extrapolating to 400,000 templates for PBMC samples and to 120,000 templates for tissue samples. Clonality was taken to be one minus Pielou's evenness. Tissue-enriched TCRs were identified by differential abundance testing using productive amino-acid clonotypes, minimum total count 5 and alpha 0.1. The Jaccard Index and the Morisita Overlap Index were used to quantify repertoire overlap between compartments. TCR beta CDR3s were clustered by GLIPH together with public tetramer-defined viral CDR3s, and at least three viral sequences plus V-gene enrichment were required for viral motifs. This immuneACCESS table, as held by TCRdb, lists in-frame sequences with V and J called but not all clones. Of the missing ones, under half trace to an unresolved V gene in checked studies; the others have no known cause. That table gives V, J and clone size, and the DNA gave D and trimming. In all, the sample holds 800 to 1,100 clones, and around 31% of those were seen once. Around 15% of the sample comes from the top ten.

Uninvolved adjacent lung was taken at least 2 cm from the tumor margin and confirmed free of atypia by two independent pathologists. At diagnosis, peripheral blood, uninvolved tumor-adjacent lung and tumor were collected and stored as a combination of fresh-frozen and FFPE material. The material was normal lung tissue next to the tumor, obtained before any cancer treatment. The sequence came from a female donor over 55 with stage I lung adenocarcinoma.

The CDR3 reads as follows: CASSQGSVFTGANVLTF. The sequenced DNA is TGTGCCAGCTCACAAGGGTCAGTTTTTACTGGGGCCAACGTCCTGACTTTC. This receptor chain uses TRBV18 and TRBJ2-6, with the D gene not clear enough to name. Sequences KGHSH (CDR1) and LQKENI (CDR2) are obtained from the germline V gene. Trimming takes 4 bases from V and 2 bases from J, and the germline ends sit 15 bases apart. From cysteine to phenylalanine, the CDR3 is 17 amino acids long. Of all the DNA, just the CDR3 is kept, 51 bases in frame from base 1. The entire variable domain, with the stretches around the CDR3 drawn from the reference TRBV18 and TRBJ2-6 proteins, is NAGVMQNPRHLVRRRGQEARLRCSPMKGHSHVYWYRQLPEEGLKFMVYLQKENIIDESGMPKERFSAEFPKEGPSILRIQQVVRGDSAAYFCASSQGSVFTGANVLTFGAGSRLTVL.